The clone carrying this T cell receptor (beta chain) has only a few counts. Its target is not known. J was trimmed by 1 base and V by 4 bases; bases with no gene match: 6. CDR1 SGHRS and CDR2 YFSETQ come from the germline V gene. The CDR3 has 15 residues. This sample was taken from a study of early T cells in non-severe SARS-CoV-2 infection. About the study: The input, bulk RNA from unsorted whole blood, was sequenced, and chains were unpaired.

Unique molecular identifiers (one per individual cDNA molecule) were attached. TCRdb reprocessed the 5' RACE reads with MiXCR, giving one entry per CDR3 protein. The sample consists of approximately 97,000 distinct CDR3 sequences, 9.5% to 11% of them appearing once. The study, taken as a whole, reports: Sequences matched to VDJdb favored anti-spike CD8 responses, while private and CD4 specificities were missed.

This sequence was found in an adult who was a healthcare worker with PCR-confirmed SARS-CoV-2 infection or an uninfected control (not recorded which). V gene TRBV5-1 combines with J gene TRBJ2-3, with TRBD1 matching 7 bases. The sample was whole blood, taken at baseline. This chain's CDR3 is CASSDRQGGTDTQYF. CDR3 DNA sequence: TGCGCCAGCAGCGACCGACAGGGTGGCACAGATACGCAGTATTTT.